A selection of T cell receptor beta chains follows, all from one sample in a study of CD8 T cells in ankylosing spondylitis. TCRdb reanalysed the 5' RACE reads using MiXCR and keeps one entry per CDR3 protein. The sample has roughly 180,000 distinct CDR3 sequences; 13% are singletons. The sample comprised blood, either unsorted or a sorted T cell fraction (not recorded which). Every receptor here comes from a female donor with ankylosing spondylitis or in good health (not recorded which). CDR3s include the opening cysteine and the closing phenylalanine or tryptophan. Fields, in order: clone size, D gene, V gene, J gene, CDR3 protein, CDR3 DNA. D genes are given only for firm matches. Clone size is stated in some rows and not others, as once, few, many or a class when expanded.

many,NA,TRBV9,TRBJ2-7,CASSPGPGVYEQYF,TGTGCCAGCAGCCCCGGGCCCGGAGTCTACGAGCAGTACTTC
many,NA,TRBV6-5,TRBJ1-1,CASSYVGTFEAFF,TGTGCCAGCAGTTACGTCGGGACTTTTGAAGCTTTCTTT
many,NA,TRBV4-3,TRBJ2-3,CASSQARDTQYF,TGCGCCAGCAGCCAAGCCCGAGATACGCAGTATTTT
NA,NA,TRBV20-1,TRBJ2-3,CSARGARGDTQYF,TGCAGTGCTAGAGGGGCCCGAGGGGATACGCAGTATTTT
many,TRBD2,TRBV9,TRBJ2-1,CASSLTSGNNEQFF,TGTGCCAGCAGCCTGACTAGCGGGAACAATGAGCAGTTCTTC
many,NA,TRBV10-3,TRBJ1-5,CAISEADRDSNQPQHF,TGTGCCATCAGTGAGGCGGACAGAGATAGCAATCAGCCCCAGCATTTT
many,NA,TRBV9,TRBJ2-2,CASSVEGLLTGELFF,TGTGCCAGCAGCGTAGAGGGACTCCTCACCGGGGAGCTGTTTTTT
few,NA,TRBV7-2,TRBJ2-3,CASSLPGSSATQYF,TGTGCCAGCAGTCTTCCCGGTAGCTCGGCTACGCAGTATTTT
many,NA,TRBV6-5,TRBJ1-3,CASSYRKTGEGFTIYF,TGTGCCAGCAGTTACCGAAAGACAGGCGAGGGATTTACCATATATTTT
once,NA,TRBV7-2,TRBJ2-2,CASSPGALMGTGELFF,TGTGCCAGCAGCCCCGGCGCATTAATGGGCACCGGGGAGCTGTTTTTT
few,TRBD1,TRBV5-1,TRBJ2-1,CASSPGQTSYNEQFF,TGCGCCAGCAGCCCGGGACAGACTTCCTACAATGAGCAGTTCTTC
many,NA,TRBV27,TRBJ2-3,CASSTRPSAADTQYF,TGTGCCAGCAGCACCCGACCTAGCGCTGCAGATACGCAGTATTTT